The rows below give T cell receptor beta chains drawn from one sample of a study of blood T cell repertoires in COVID-19. Using immunoSEQ multiplex PCR, the repertoire was profiled, and TCRdb retains in-frame clones only, with some absent. The sample records about 310,000 clones, roughly 84% being singletons. Material for sequencing was peripheral blood. These receptors came from a man between 50 and 59 years old with active or convalescent COVID-19. The CDR3 runs from the conserved cysteine through the conserved F or W. Fields, in order: D gene, clone size, J gene, V gene, CDR3 DNA, CDR3 protein. D genes are given only for firm matches. Clone size, where shown, is once, few, many, or a class for clones that have expanded.

D gene: NA
clone size: NA
J gene: TRBJ1-1
V gene: TRBV29-1
CDR3 DNA: TGCAGCGTTGCGTCGATGTGGCCGAACACTGAAGCTTTCTTT
CDR3 protein: CSVASMWPNTEAFF

D gene: NA
clone size: NA
J gene: TRBJ1-5
V gene: TRBV19
CDR3 DNA: TGTGCCAGTAGCGGCGGGGGGGGCAATCAGCCCCAGCATTTT
CDR3 protein: CASSGGGGNQPQHF

D gene: NA
clone size: NA
J gene: TRBJ1-1
V gene: TRBV27
CDR3 DNA: TGTGCCAGCAGTTTTAACAGGGTGAACACTGAAGCTTTCTTT
CDR3 protein: CASSFNRVNTEAFF

D gene: NA
clone size: NA
J gene: TRBJ1-2
V gene: TRBV12-3/TRBV12-4
CDR3 DNA: TGTGCCAGCAGACTGGGCCCGTCGGGCTACACCTTC
CDR3 protein: CASRLGPSGYTF

D gene: TRBD2
clone size: NA
J gene: TRBJ2-5
V gene: TRBV5-8
CDR3 DNA: TGTGCCAGCAGCTTGGGTGGACTAGCGGATCAAGAGACCCAGTACTTC
CDR3 protein: CASSLGGLADQETQYF

D gene: NA
clone size: NA
J gene: TRBJ2-3
V gene: TRBV11-3
CDR3 DNA: TGTGCCAGCAGCTTAGACCGGACTAGCACAGATACGCAGTATTTT
CDR3 protein: CASSLDRTSTDTQYF

D gene: NA
clone size: NA
J gene: TRBJ2-1
V gene: TRBV5-1
CDR3 DNA: TGCGCCAGCAGCCAAAATGAGCGAAATGAGCAGTTCTTC
CDR3 protein: CASSQNERNEQFF

D gene: NA
clone size: NA
J gene: TRBJ1-2
V gene: TRBV3-1/TRBV3-2
CDR3 DNA: TGTGCCAGCAGCCTTCAGGGGTGGTTGGGAGGCTACACCTTC
CDR3 protein: CASSLQGWLGGYTF

D gene: TRBD1
clone size: NA
J gene: TRBJ2-1
V gene: TRBV7-2
CDR3 DNA: TGTGCCAGCAGCTTCCCGCCGAGACAGGGGAATGAGCAGTTCTTC
CDR3 protein: CASSFPPRQGNEQFF

D gene: TRBD2
clone size: NA
J gene: TRBJ2-2
V gene: TRBV6-5
CDR3 DNA: TGTGCCAGCAATATGCTAGCGGAGGTACCGGAAGTGCTGTTTTTT
CDR3 protein: CASNMLAEVPEVLFF

D gene: NA
clone size: NA
J gene: TRBJ1-1
V gene: TRBV5-4
CDR3 DNA: TGTGCCAGCAGCGGGCTTACAGGGCCCACTGAAGCTTTCTTT
CDR3 protein: CASSGLTGPTEAFF

D gene: NA
clone size: few
J gene: TRBJ2-7
V gene: TRBV28
CDR3 DNA: TGTGCCAGCATCTCACTTGGACGGGAAAGCTCCTACGAGCAGTACTTC
CDR3 protein: CASISLGRESSYEQYF

D gene: NA
clone size: NA
J gene: TRBJ2-3
V gene: TRBV19
CDR3 DNA: TGTGCCAGTAGTTTGGGCAGGACAGATACGCAGTATTTT
CDR3 protein: CASSLGRTDTQYF

D gene: NA
clone size: NA
J gene: TRBJ2-3
V gene: TRBV5-1
CDR3 DNA: TGCGCCAGCAGCTTGGGGGCGACGGGACTCCCCACAGATACGCAGTATTTT
CDR3 protein: CASSLGATGLPTDTQYF

D gene: TRBD1
clone size: NA
J gene: TRBJ1-6
V gene: TRBV25-1
CDR3 DNA: TGTGCCAGCAGTGAGGGACAGGGGACGAATTCACCCCTCCACTTT
CDR3 protein: CASSEGQGTNSPLHF

D gene: NA
clone size: NA
J gene: TRBJ2-7
V gene: TRBV19
CDR3 DNA: TGTGCCAGTAGTGGGGGTGGAACAGGGAAGGCGCGCTACGAGCAGTACTTC
CDR3 protein: CASSGGGTGKARYEQYF

D gene: TRBD2
clone size: NA
J gene: TRBJ2-1
V gene: TRBV7-2
CDR3 DNA: TGTGCCAGCAGCTTAGATCTACTAGCGGGGGGCCGGCGGAGAAATGAGCAGTTCTTC
CDR3 protein: CASSLDLLAGGRRRNEQFF

D gene: TRBD1
clone size: NA
J gene: TRBJ1-5
V gene: TRBV6-5
CDR3 DNA: TGTGCCAGCAGCGTCATTCAGGGGGCTGGACAGCCCCAGCATTTT
CDR3 protein: CASSVIQGAGQPQHF

D gene: NA
clone size: NA
J gene: TRBJ1-2
V gene: TRBV11-2
CDR3 DNA: TGTGCCAGCAGCTTGAGTCCTAACTATGGCTACACCTTC
CDR3 protein: CASSLSPNYGYTF

D gene: NA
clone size: NA
J gene: TRBJ2-2
V gene: TRBV2
CDR3 DNA: TGTGCCAGCAGTGGTTTCCGGAGAGACACCGGGGAGCTGTTTTTT
CDR3 protein: CASSGFRRDTGELFF

D gene: TRBD2
clone size: NA
J gene: TRBJ2-7
V gene: TRBV5-1
CDR3 DNA: TGCGCCAGCAGCCCGGGGGGAAGCGGGACCTACGAGCAGTACTTC
CDR3 protein: CASSPGGSGTYEQYF

D gene: NA
clone size: NA
J gene: TRBJ2-1
V gene: TRBV7-2
CDR3 DNA: TGTGCCAGCAGCTTAGTAACTTCGGGTGGCAATGAGCAGTTCTTC
CDR3 protein: CASSLVTSGGNEQFF

D gene: NA
clone size: NA
J gene: TRBJ1-2
V gene: TRBV11-2
CDR3 DNA: TGTGCCAGCAGCTTAGCTTTCTGGCAGGGGCGAAGGAATGGCTACACCTTC
CDR3 protein: CASSLAFWQGRRNGYTF

D gene: NA
clone size: NA
J gene: TRBJ2-3
V gene: TRBV29-1
CDR3 DNA: TGCAGCGTTGATCCTAGCACAGATACGCAGTATTTT
CDR3 protein: CSVDPSTDTQYF

D gene: TRBD1
clone size: NA
J gene: TRBJ2-2
V gene: TRBV9
CDR3 DNA: TGTGCCAGCAGCGTAGTCGGGACAGGGGACACCGGGGAGCTGTTTTTT
CDR3 protein: CASSVVGTGDTGELFF

D gene: NA
clone size: NA
J gene: TRBJ2-1
V gene: TRBV20-1
CDR3 DNA: TGCAGTGCTAGTAGGACTAACAATGAGCAGTTCTTC
CDR3 protein: CSASRTNNEQFF

D gene: NA
clone size: NA
J gene: TRBJ1-1
V gene: TRBV7-2
CDR3 DNA: TGTGCCAGCAGCTTAAACCGTGTGCGGGGAAGAACTGAAGCTTTCTTT
CDR3 protein: CASSLNRVRGRTEAFF

D gene: NA
clone size: once
J gene: TRBJ2-7
V gene: TRBV28
CDR3 DNA: TGTGCCTCAGTAGAGGGGACACTCTACGAGCAGTACTTC
CDR3 protein: CASVEGTLYEQYF